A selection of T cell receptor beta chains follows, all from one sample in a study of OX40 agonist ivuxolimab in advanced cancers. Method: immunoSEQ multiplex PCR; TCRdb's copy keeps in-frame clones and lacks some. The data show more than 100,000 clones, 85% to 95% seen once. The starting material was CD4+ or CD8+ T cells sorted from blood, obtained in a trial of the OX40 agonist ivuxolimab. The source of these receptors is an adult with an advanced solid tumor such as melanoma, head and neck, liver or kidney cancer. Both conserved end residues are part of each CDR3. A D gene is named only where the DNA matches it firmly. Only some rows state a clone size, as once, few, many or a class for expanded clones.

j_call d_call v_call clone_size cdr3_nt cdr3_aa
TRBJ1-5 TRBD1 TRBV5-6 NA TGTGCCAGCAGCTGGGGGCCTAAGACAGGGCTGCAGCCCCAGCATTTT CASSWGPKTGLQPQHF
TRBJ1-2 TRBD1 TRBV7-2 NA TGTGCCAGCAGCTTAGCCCCGGGACAGGGGGGAATCTATGGCTACACCTTC CASSLAPGQGGIYGYTF
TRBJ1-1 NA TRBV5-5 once TGTGCCAGCAGCCATTTTTGGGGGAACACTGAAGCTTTCTTT CASSHFWGNTEAFF
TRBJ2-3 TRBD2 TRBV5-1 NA TGCGCCAGCAGCTCCGGACTAGCGGGGGCTCGCACAGATACGCAGTATTTT CASSSGLAGARTDTQYF
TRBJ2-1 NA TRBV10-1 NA TGCGCCAGCAGTGAGACAGGAGACAATGAGCAGTTCTTC CASSETGDNEQFF
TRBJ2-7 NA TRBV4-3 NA TGCGCCAGCAGCTGGGCAGGGGCCTACGAGCAGTACTTC CASSWAGAYEQYF
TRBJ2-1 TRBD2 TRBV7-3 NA TGTGCCAGCAGCTCTACTAGCGGGAACTACAATGAGCAGTTCTTC CASSSTSGNYNEQFF
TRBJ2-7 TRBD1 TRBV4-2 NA TGTGCCAGCAGCATGTTCCCCGGGACAGATGCCTACGAGCAGTACTTC CASSMFPGTDAYEQYF
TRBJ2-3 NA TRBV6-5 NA TGTGCCAGCAGTTATGGGGTGTCCACAGATACGCAGTATTTT CASSYGVSTDTQYF
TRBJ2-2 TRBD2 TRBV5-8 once TGTGCCAGCAGCACGGGACTAGATTGGAACACCGGGGAGCTGTTTTTT CASSTGLDWNTGELFF
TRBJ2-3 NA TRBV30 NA TGTGCCTGGGGACATGGAGATACGCAGTATTTT CAWGHGDTQYF
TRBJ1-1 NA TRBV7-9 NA TGTGCCAGCAGCTTGGGGTCAGGCACTGAAGCTTTCTTT CASSLGSGTEAFF
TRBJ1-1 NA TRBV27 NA TGTGCCAGCAGGAGTCTGAACACTGAAGCTTTCTTT CASRSLNTEAFF
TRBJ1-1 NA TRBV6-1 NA TGTGCCAGCAGTGAGCCGGGACACCTCACGAAGGCTTTCTTT CASSEPGHLTKAFF
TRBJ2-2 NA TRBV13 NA TGTGCCAGCAGCCCTACCTCTACTAGGTGGGAGCTGTTTTTT CASSPTSTRWELFF
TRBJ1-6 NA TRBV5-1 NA TGCGCCAGCAGCTTCACAGGGTTTGGGTCACCCCTCCACTTT CASSFTGFGSPLHF
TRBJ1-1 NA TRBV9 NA TGTGCCAGCAGCGTAGTCGGACAGAACACTGAAGCTTTCTTT CASSVVGQNTEAFF
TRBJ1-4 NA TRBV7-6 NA TGTGCCAGCAGCTTACGGGGGGCTGGTGAAAAACTGTTTTTT CASSLRGAGEKLFF
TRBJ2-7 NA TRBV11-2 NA TGTGCCAGCAGCGCCTTCGGGCGGCTTAGCTCCTACGAGCAGTACTTC CASSAFGRLSSYEQYF
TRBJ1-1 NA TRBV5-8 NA TGTGCCAGCAGCCGGGCGGCGCGCCGGAGGAACACTGAAGCTTTCTTT CASSRAARRRNTEAFF
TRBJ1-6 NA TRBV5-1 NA TGCGCCAGCAGCACGGGAGTGGGACGCGTGGGATCACCCCTCCACTTT CASSTGVGRVGSPLHF
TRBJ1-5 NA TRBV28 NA TGTGCCAGCAGTTTATGGGAGGGTAGCAATCAGCCCCAGCATTTT CASSLWEGSNQPQHF
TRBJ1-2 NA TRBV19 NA TGTGCCAGTAGTATAAGGGACAAGGACTTACATGGCTACACCTTC CASSIRDKDLHGYTF
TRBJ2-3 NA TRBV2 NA TGTGCCAGCAGTGATCGAGATACGCAGTATTTT CASSDRDTQYF
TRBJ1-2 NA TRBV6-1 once TGTGCCAGCAGTGAACAGGGGAACTATGGCTACACCTTC CASSEQGNYGYTF
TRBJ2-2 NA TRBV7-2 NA TGTGCCAGCAGCCCATGGGGGGCCGGGGAGCTGTTTTTT CASSPWGAGELFF
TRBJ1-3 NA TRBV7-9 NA TGTGCCAGCAGCTTATTTCTGGACAACACCATATATTTT CASSLFLDNTIYF
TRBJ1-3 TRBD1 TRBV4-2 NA TGTGCCAGCAGCCAAGAGGCCTTGCGACAGGGCAAAGGAAACACCATATATTTT CASSQEALRQGKGNTIYF